These T cell receptor beta chains were read from a single sample in a study of blood T cell repertoires in COVID-19. This table comes from immunoSEQ multiplex PCR, and its TCRdb copy is limited to in-frame clones, with some not included. The sample contains around 60,000 clones, roughly two thirds of which appear only once. Source material: peripheral blood. The receptors here all came from a woman aged 70-85 years with COVID-19, enrolled during active disease. CDR3s include the opening cysteine and the closing phenylalanine or tryptophan. The order of the fields is V gene, clone size, J gene, D gene, CDR3 protein, CDR3 DNA. A D gene is named only where the DNA matches it firmly. Expanded clones get a size class; other rows say once, few or many, or leave the size out.

TRBV19	.	TRBJ2-3	TRBD2	CASSGTSGDTQYF	TGTGCCAGTAGTGGGACTAGCGGGGATACGCAGTATTTT
TRBV7-9	.	TRBJ1-3	.	CASSSPRGNTIYF	TGTGCCAGCAGCTCCCCGCGGGGAAACACCATATATTTT
TRBV5-1	.	TRBJ1-6	TRBD1	CASSLGQGAYSPLHF	TGCGCCAGCAGCCTGGGACAGGGGGCTTATTCACCCCTCCACTTT
TRBV6-6	.	TRBJ1-2	TRBD1	CASRTTGGGDYGYTF	TGTGCCAGCAGGACGACAGGGGGAGGGGACTATGGCTACACCTTC
TRBV19	.	TRBJ2-5	TRBD1	CASSAGQGAGETQYF	TGTGCCAGTAGTGCGGGACAGGGGGCCGGAGAGACCCAGTACTTC
TRBV15	.	TRBJ2-1	.	CATSRDFGGQFF	TGTGCCACCAGCAGAGATTTCGGCGGGCAGTTCTTC
TRBV12-3/TRBV12-4	few	TRBJ1-2	.	CASSSAVYGYTF	TGTGCCAGCAGTTCGGCGGTTTATGGCTACACCTTC
TRBV6-6	.	TRBJ2-3	.	CASRFGQSFTDTQYF	TGTGCCAGCAGATTTGGACAGTCCTTCACAGATACGCAGTATTTT
TRBV12-3/TRBV12-4	.	TRBJ2-2	TRBD1	CASSGQGRGLFF	TGTGCCAGCAGTGGACAGGGGAGGGGGCTGTTTTTT
TRBV6-2/TRBV6-3	once	TRBJ1-2	.	CASSDHSYEGYTF	TGTGCCAGCAGTGACCACAGCTACGAGGGCTACACCTTC
TRBV4-3	once	TRBJ2-1	.	CASSQDYREIYNEQFF	TGCGCCAGCAGCCAAGATTACCGGGAGATATACAATGAGCAGTTCTTC
TRBV9	.	TRBJ1-1	.	CASSVQGGTEAFF	TGTGCCAGCAGCGTACAGGGTGGCACTGAAGCTTTCTTT
TRBV11-3	few	TRBJ2-5	.	CASSLRSGRLGGETQYF	TGTGCCAGCAGCTTAAGGTCTGGGCGGCTAGGAGGAGAGACCCAGTACTTC
TRBV15	.	TRBJ2-5	TRBD2	CATSKLAGGRETQYF	TGTGCCACCAGCAAGTTAGCGGGTGGTCGAGAGACCCAGTACTTC
TRBV6-6	once	TRBJ1-4	TRBD1	CASSYPTGQGAEKLFF	TGTGCCAGCAGTTACCCGACGGGACAGGGGGCAGAAAAACTGTTTTTT
TRBV4-2	.	TRBJ1-1	.	CASSQEGDGQREAFF	TGTGCCAGCAGCCAAGAGGGTGACGGACAGCGTGAAGCTTTCTTT
TRBV6-2/TRBV6-3	.	TRBJ2-1	TRBD2	CASSYSLPSGSSYNEQFF	TGTGCCAGCAGTTACTCATTACCTAGCGGTAGCTCCTACAATGAGCAGTTCTTC
TRBV7-3	.	TRBJ2-1	.	CASSLGSDDQGWSNEQFF	TGTGCCAGCAGCTTAGGCTCGGACGACCAGGGTTGGAGCAATGAGCAGTTCTTC
TRBV18	.	TRBJ2-7	.	CASSPLGQTEEYF	TGTGCCAGCTCACCACTCGGTCAAACCGAGGAGTACTTC
TRBV19	.	TRBJ2-1	TRBD1	CASSTLGTVLYNEQFF	TGTGCCAGTAGTACCCTTGGGACAGTTCTCTACAATGAGCAGTTCTTC
TRBV5-8	.	TRBJ1-1	TRBD1	CASSLVGTGTEAFF	TGTGCCAGCAGCTTGGTAGGGACAGGCACTGAAGCTTTCTTT
TRBV4-3	.	TRBJ2-2	TRBD2	CASSQDLVAGVYTGELFF	TGCGCCAGCAGCCAAGATCTGGTAGCGGGGGTATACACCGGGGAGCTGTTTTTT
TRBV2	.	TRBJ1-3	TRBD1	CASSEDRSSGNTIYF	TGTGCCAGCAGTGAGGACAGGTCCTCTGGAAACACCATATATTTT
TRBV4-2	once	TRBJ1-2	TRBD1	CASSQGTGTDYGYTF	TGTGCCAGCAGCCAAGGCACCGGGACAGATTATGGCTACACCTTC
TRBV11-2	few	TRBJ1-1	TRBD1	CASSLAPGGMGEFNTEAFF	TGTGCCAGCAGCTTAGCCCCAGGGGGAATGGGGGAATTTAACACTGAAGCTTTCTTT
TRBV2	.	TRBJ2-3	TRBD2	CASSEALAGDTDTQYF	TGTGCCAGCAGTGAAGCACTAGCGGGGGACACAGATACGCAGTATTTT
TRBV19	.	TRBJ1-2	TRBD1	CASRPGQGATLGYTF	TGTGCCAGTAGGCCGGGACAGGGGGCTACTCTCGGCTACACCTTC
TRBV5-1	.	TRBJ2-1	.	CASSSAGNEQFF	TGCGCCAGCAGCTCCGCGGGGAATGAGCAGTTCTTC
TRBV11-2	.	TRBJ2-5	TRBD1	CASSYKQGRETQYF	TGTGCCAGCAGCTATAAACAGGGGCGGGAGACCCAGTACTTC
TRBV25-1	.	TRBJ2-1	.	CASSASSYNEQFF	TGTGCCAGCAGTGCCAGCTCCTACAATGAGCAGTTCTTC
TRBV20-1	.	TRBJ2-1	.	CSASSLATSYNEQFF	TGCAGTGCTAGTAGTCTCGCCACTTCCTACAATGAGCAGTTCTTC
TRBV11-2	.	TRBJ2-4	.	CASRAGAGEGKAKNIQYF	TGTGCCAGCCGCGCGGGGGCGGGAGAAGGGAAGGCCAAAAACATTCAGTACTTC
TRBV3-1/TRBV3-2	.	TRBJ1-1	TRBD1	CASSQDRQGAPLTEAFF	TGTGCCAGCAGCCAAGATCGGCAGGGGGCCCCCCTTACTGAAGCTTTCTTT
TRBV3-1/TRBV3-2	.	TRBJ2-3	.	CASSQADTQYF	TGTGCCAGCAGCCAAGCGGATACGCAGTATTTT
TRBV4-3	few	TRBJ2-1	TRBD2	CASSQSLAGGYNEQFF	TGCGCCAGCAGCCAATCCCTAGCGGGGGGCTACAATGAGCAGTTCTTC
TRBV2	few	TRBJ1-5	.	CASRATEQPQHF	TGTGCCAGCAGGGCTACAGAGCAGCCCCAGCATTTT
TRBV5-1	many	TRBJ1-2	.	CASSLGDTRYGYTF	TGCGCCAGCAGCTTGGGGGACACCCGCTATGGCTACACCTTC
TRBV4-3	.	TRBJ1-1	TRBD1	CASSQVPGGNTEAFF	TGCGCCAGCAGCCAAGTCCCAGGGGGCAACACTGAAGCTTTCTTT
TRBV12-3/TRBV12-4	.	TRBJ2-1	.	CASSRTAYNEQFF	TGTGCCAGCAGCCGGACAGCGTACAATGAGCAGTTCTTC
TRBV9	.	TRBJ2-6	TRBD1	CASSVAGTDVLTF	TGTGCCAGCAGCGTAGCGGGGACAGACGTCCTGACTTTC
TRBV19	.	TRBJ1-1	TRBD1	CASSDREDTEAFF	TGTGCCAGTAGTGACAGGGAAGACACTGAAGCTTTCTTT
TRBV6-5	.	TRBJ1-2	.	CASSYSQGGYTF	TGTGCCAGCAGTTACTCCCAGGGCGGCTACACCTTC
TRBV28	.	TRBJ1-2	TRBD1	CASSLPGTGQNYGYTF	TGTGCCAGCAGTCTCCCCGGGACAGGTCAAAACTATGGCTACACCTTC
TRBV10-3	.	TRBJ2-5	TRBD2	CAISELAGQETQYF	TGTGCCATCAGTGAGTTAGCGGGACAAGAGACCCAGTACTTC
TRBV5-6	.	TRBJ1-2	.	CASSWRISNYGYTF	TGTGCCAGCAGCTGGAGAATCTCAAACTATGGCTACACCTTC